This T cell receptor beta chain was observed in a study of breast tumors, draining lymph nodes, adjacent tissues. V trimming: 5 bases; J trimming: 2 bases; junction bases outside the gene matches: 4. The germline V gene has CDR1 MNHEY and CDR2 SVGAGI. The CDR3 consists of 14 residues. In its sample, this clonotype was seen many times. The target antigen is unknown. Whole-study results and caveats: Tumor repertoires ranked between lymph nodes and nontumor tissue in diversity, with V and J gene preferences. Findings are consistent with lymph node origin and intratumoral expansion of most tumor T cells.

TCRdb re-derived calls from the multiplex PCR reads in MiXCR, one entry per CDR3 protein. The repertoire holds about 230,000 distinct CDR3 sequences, with approximately 31% as singletons. Samples came from axillary lymph nodes draining the breast cancer. The sample taken for sequencing was axillary lymph node tissue. The chain combines TRBV6-5 with TRBJ2-7, with TRBD2 identical over 9 bases. The clonotype originates from a female donor with breast cancer. Some clones in this sample may be carry-over from other donors' samples. CDR3 bases: TGTGCCAGCAGTACACAGCGGGGGGCCTACGAGCAGTACTTC. This sequence encodes CASSTQRGAYEQYF.